This T cell receptor beta chain was captured by sequencing in a study of T cells in Graves' hyperthyroidism and ophthalmopathy. Study as a whole: Once the initial diagnosis was made, peripheral blood was obtained before any treatment. Study-level results: In blood, most of the thyroid clonotypes expanded above 0.001 were also present.

TCR beta CDR3 regions were amplified from RNA transcripts. TCR CDR3 underwent first-round RT-PCR with the HTBI primer set. TCRdb reprocessed the multiplex PCR reads via MiXCR and lists one record per CDR3 protein. The profile shows a few hundred thousand distinct CDR3 sequences, about 13% of them singletons. The blood sample was taken at first hyperthyroidism diagnosis, before any ophthalmopathy symptoms. V was pared by 5 bases and J by 4 bases, with 8 bases of the junction left unmatched. This CDR3 is built from 15 residues. Germline assignment: CDR1 MDHEN and CDR2 SYDVKM. This clonotype was seen many times. The antigen remains undetermined.

Sequencing was carried out using blood. The receptor was isolated from a man aged 30-40 years with Graves' hyperthyroidism that later progressed to Graves' ophthalmopathy. The J gene is TRBJ1-1, the V gene TRBV28; TRBD1 aligns across 9 bases. The CDR3 bases are TGTGCCAGCAGTCCCAATCCGGGACAGGGCACTGAAGCTTTCTTT. Its translation: CASSPNPGQGTEAFF.